This T cell receptor beta chain is drawn from a study of T cell repertoires in cytomegalovirus infection. Study in general: Both CMV infection and a matching HLA type were indicated by public TCR beta signatures. Points from the study as a whole: The study found HLA-C-restricted CMV-specific TCR beta clonotypes dominating the ex vivo response. Public TCR beta family frequency separated CMV-and-HLA carriers, including in an independent cohort.

TCRdb reprocessed the reads with MiXCR, giving one entry per CDR3 protein. The sample has some 680,000 distinct CDR3 sequences, 35% seen once; the top ten hold around 3%. Worth noting for this clonotype: Its antigen is undetermined.

CDR1 is MDHEN, CDR2 SYDVKM, per germline. CDR3 length: 14 amino acids. V was clipped by 5 bases and J by 7 bases, with 17 bases between them. The sequenced material came from PBMCs. The chain carries TRBV28 and TRBJ2-5; possibly TRBD2 for D (6 bases). This receptor was taken from a human donor in good health (CMV status not recorded). Some clones in this sample may be carry-over from other donors' samples. CDR3 nucleotides: TGTGCCAGCAGTAACGCCACGGGTAGCGGGACCCAGTACTTC. Its translation: CASSNATGSGTQYF.